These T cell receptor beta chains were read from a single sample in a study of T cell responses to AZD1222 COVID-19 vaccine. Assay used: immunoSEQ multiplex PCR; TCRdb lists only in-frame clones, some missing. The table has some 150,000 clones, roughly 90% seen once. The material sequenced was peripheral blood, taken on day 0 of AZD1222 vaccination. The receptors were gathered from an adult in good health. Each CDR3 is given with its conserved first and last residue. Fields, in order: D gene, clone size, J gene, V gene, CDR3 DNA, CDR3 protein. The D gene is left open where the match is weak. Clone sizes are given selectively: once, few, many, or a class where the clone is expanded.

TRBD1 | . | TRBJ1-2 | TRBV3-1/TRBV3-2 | TGTGCCAGCAGCCACAGACAGGGCTTGCACTATGGCTACACCTTC | CASSHRQGLHYGYTF
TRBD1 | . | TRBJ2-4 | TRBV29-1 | TGCAGCGCCCGACAGGGGGGAGACATTCAGTACTTC | CSARQGGDIQYF
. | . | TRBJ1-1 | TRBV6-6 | TGTGCCAGCAGTTACCTGTCCGACACTGAAGCTTTCTTT | CASSYLSDTEAFF
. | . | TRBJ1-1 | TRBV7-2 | TGTGCCAGCAGCTTAAATGAGGGATATTCTTCTTTCTTT | CASSLNEGYSSFF
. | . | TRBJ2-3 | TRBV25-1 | TGTGCCAGCGGCAGAAACACAGATACGCAGTATTTT | CASGRNTDTQYF
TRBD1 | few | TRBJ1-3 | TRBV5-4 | TGTGCCAGCCGACAGGGGGCGAGCGGAAACACCATATATTTT | CASRQGASGNTIYF
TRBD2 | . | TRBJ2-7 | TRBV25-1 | TGTGCCAGCAGTCAGCGGCCCTTCCCTAGCGGACCCTCCTACGAGCAGTACTTC | CASSQRPFPSGPSYEQYF
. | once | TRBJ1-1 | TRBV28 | TGTGCCAGCAGTATCCTGGGTTCGAAGGCTTTCTTT | CASSILGSKAFF
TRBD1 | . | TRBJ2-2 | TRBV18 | TGTGCCAGCTCACCCCGTGTCGGGACAGCAAACACCGGGGAGCTGTTTTTT | CASSPRVGTANTGELFF
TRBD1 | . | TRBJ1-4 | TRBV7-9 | TGTGCCGGCACCAGGGGGTCTAATGAAAAACTGTTTTTT | CAGTRGSNEKLFF
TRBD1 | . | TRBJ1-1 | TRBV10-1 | TGCGCCAGCCGGACAGGGGGCCTAAACACTGAAGCTTTCTTT | CASRTGGLNTEAFF
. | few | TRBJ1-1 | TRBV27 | TGTGCCAGCAGGCCAACGGTTATGAACACTGAAGCTTTCTTT | CASRPTVMNTEAFF
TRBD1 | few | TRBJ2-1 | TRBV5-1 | TGCGCCAGCAGCGCAACCCCACAGGGGGCGCGAATAAATGAGCAGTTCTTC | CASSATPQGARINEQFF
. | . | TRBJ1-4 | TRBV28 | TGTGCCAGCACGGGGGGCGCGATGGCCCCGAATGAAAAACTGTTTTTT | CASTGGAMAPNEKLFF
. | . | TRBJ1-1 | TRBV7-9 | TGTGCCAGCACCTTCGGAGGGGTCTCGAACACTGAAGCTTTCTTT | CASTFGGVSNTEAFF
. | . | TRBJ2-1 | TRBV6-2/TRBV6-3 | TGTGCCAGCAGTGCCGGGACGGATTACAATGAGCAGTTCTTC | CASSAGTDYNEQFF
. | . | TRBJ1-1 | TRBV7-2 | TGTGCCAGCAGCTTAGCGGGTCGTAGCGGAGCTTTCTTT | CASSLAGRSGAFF